This T cell receptor (beta chain) was retrieved from a study of T cells in Graves' hyperthyroidism and ophthalmopathy. Absent ophthalmopathy progression within 18 months defined stable Graves' hyperthyroidism. Source material for PBMCs was more than 7.5 ml fresh peripheral blood. The CDR3 is 14 residues long. Germline values: CDR1 SGDLS, CDR2 YYNGEE. The V and J ends lost 7 bases and 6 bases respectively, with 20 bases between them. TCR beta CDR3 regions were amplified from RNA transcripts. Primed by the HTBI set, a first-round RT-PCR was run on the TCR CDR3. TCRdb used MiXCR to reprocess the multiplex PCR reads, holding one entry per CDR3 protein. This sample has some 800,000 distinct CDR3 sequences, with 38% found just once.

The sample taken for sequencing was blood. This sequence was found in a man between 18 and 29 years old with Graves' hyperthyroidism. This chain connects TRBV9 to TRBJ2-7; D perhaps matches TRBD1 (6 bases). The CDR3 coding sequence is TGTGCCAGCGGAACTCAGCCTGCCAGGGGCGAGCAGTACTTC. It translates to CASGTQPARGEQYF.